This paragraph covers one T cell receptor beta chain sequence. No antigen is known for it. The record originates from a study of shared clonotypes between healthy human individuals. Findings and caveats of the study: Compared with memory subsets, naive subsets generally had larger estimated richness.

The CDR3 is 16 amino acids. From germline, CDR1 is SGHNT and CDR2 YENEEA. The ends were cut back, 1 base at V and 3 bases at J, with 12 bases in the middle. Each cell subset's genomic DNA was divided evenly among several immunoSEQ plates. Data came from immunoSEQ multiplex PCR; TCRdb stores just in-frame clones and leaves some out. In the table there are around 2.5 million clones, 80% to 95% of which are singletons. The sequence was obtained from a man younger than 35 in good health. Some clones in this sample may be carry-over from other donors' samples. Sample: naive CD4+ T cells from PBMCs. Described subset: CD45RA+ positively selected. The genes are TRBV11-3 and TRBJ2-2, with D possibly matching TRBD1 (5 bases). As DNA, the CDR3 is TGTGCCAGCAGCTTAGGCTTAGCCAGGGACACCGGGGAGCTGTTTTTT. Residues: CASSLGLARDTGELFF.